Presented here are 8 T cell receptor beta chains from one specimen sequenced in a study of TIL therapy for anti-PD-1-resistant metastatic lung cancer. The libraries were made with immunoSEQ v3. TCRdb's copy holds only in-frame clones and misses some; the assay was immunoSEQ multiplex PCR. In the table there are over 10,000 clones, about 80% of which are singletons. Stated time point: pre-treatment sample, taken before nivolumab and TIL therapy. Specimen: blood, collected at baseline. Receptors were obtained from a person aged 25-79 years with non-small cell lung cancer.

V usage is TRBV19 and J usage is TRBJ2-7; D not certain. There are 15 residues in the CDR3. V was trimmed by 1 base and J by 5 bases, leaving 15 bases between them. Germline CDR1 LNHDA, CDR2 SQIVND (reference sequence). The CDR3 coding sequence is TGTGCCAGTAGTATAGCCGCCCAAAGGCGAAACGAGCAGTACTTC. Its protein is CASSIAAQRRNEQYF.

The rearrangement links TRBV12-5 to TRBJ2-6, with TRBD1 identical over 8 bases. The germline V gene has CDR1 LGHNT and CDR2 FRNRAP. Trimming took 1 base from V and 0 from J; bases not matched to a gene: 5. The CDR3 is 18 amino acids. The CDR3 protein is CASGLGTGWASGANVLTF. DNA for the CDR3: TGTGCTAGTGGTTTGGGGACAGGGTGGGCCTCTGGGGCCAACGTCCTGACTTTC.

This rearrangement joins TRBV19 to TRBJ1-2; TRBD1 matches at 10 bases. The ends lost 5 bases at V and 7 bases at J; junction bases unmatched: 7. CDR1 is LNHDA and CDR2 is SQIVND in the germline V gene (reference sequence). The CDR3 totals 14 residues. DNA of the CDR3: TGTGCCAGTAGTTCGGACCGGGACAGGGGTGGCTACACCTTC. Its protein product is CASSSDRDRGGYTF.

This chain's CDR3 is CASRVPRENTEAFF. The CDR3 DNA reads as TGTGCCAGTAGGGTACCCAGGGAGAACACTGAAGCTTTCTTT. The rearrangement uses TRBV19 and TRBJ1-1; D possibly corresponds to TRBD1 (5 bases). Germline V gene lookup returns CDR1 LNHDA and CDR2 SQIVND (reference sequence). V lost 6 bases, J lost 1 base, and 12 bases lay in between. The CDR3 runs 14 residues.

This rearrangement joins TRBV6-4 to TRBJ2-3; 11 nucleotides match TRBD2. V lost 4 bases to trimming and J lost 6 bases; unmatched junction nucleotides: 6. Germline V gene data show CDR1 as MRHNA and CDR2 as SNTAGT. The CDR3 contains 15 residues. Here the CDR3 DNA reads TGTGCCAGCAGTGGGACTAGCGGGCGAGGCGATACGCAGTATTTT. As protein: CASSGTSGRGDTQYF.

The genes are TRBV6-1 and TRBJ1-5, with D hard to call. This CDR3 is built from 15 residues. CDR1 is MNHNS, CDR2 SASEGT, per germline. The V end was cut by 7 bases, the J end by 3 bases, with 16 bases between. The CDR3 loop is CASTELLWANQPQHF. As DNA, the CDR3 is TGTGCCAGCACTGAGCTTCTCTGGGCCAATCAGCCCCAGCATTTT.

The chain links TRBV7-9 to TRBJ2-1, with 9 bases that match TRBD1. CDR3 length: 16 residues. The V gene's germline CDR1 is SEHNR and CDR2 FQNEAQ (reference sequence). V was pared by 5 bases and J by 3 bases, with 8 bases of the junction left unmatched. CDR3 loop: CASSKRGTGLYNEQFF. In nucleotides, the CDR3 is TGTGCCAGCAGCAAAAGGGGGACAGGGCTCTACAATGAGCAGTTCTTC.

This chain links TRBV14 with TRBJ2-7; the D is unclear. V was trimmed by 4 bases and J by 3 bases, leaving 16 bases between them. The CDR3 is 15 amino acids. The germline CDR1 and CDR2 sequences are SGHDN and FVKESK. CDR3 DNA: TGTGCCAGCAGCCCTTTATCCGTTAACAGCTACGAGCAGTACTTC. Protein sequence: CASSPLSVNSYEQYF.